This T cell receptor beta chain emerged from a study of technical replicates of blood from a handful of donors (dated by TCRdb to about 2017). Libraries were constructed by the immunoSEQ multiplex PCR assay. The table comes from immuneACCESS by way of TCRdb, which keeps in-frame sequences with V and J called. Part of the clones is missing from these tables; in studies checked, under half for an unresolved V gene and the rest for unknown reasons. The table for this sample lists 65,000 to 85,000 clones; 95% to 98% of them were counted only once. Roughly 0.33% of the sample belongs to the ten largest clones. Comments on this clone: The target of this receptor is not known. No clone much larger than this one lies a single base away; base qualities are absent.

The CDR3 holds 13 amino acids from the cysteine to the phenylalanine. The DNA shown is the 39-base CDR3, in frame from base 1. CDR1 and CDR2 are read off the germline V gene as MDHEN and SYDVKM. V loses 7 bases of germline sequence and J loses 5 bases, and the interval between the two ends is 15 bases. What was sequenced was T cells isolated from PBMCs. This receptor chain uses TRBV28 and TRBJ2-7; the D gene is possibly TRBD1, with 6 bases matching. The sequence came from a human donor in good health. The CDR3 protein: CASIAPGADEQYF. The DNA is TGTGCCAGCATCGCGCCAGGGGCGGACGAGCAGTACTTC.